A single TCR beta chain is shown here with its context. Its cognate antigen is unknown. This entry is derived from a study of identical twins. Overall study results and limits: One should note that invariant MAIT and iNKT cells could partly confound zero-insertion analyses.

TCRdb reprocessed the 5' RACE reads via MiXCR and lists one record per CDR3 protein. The sample lists 1.5 million to 2 million distinct CDR3 sequences; under 35% were seen once. This CDR3 is built from 13 residues. The germline V and J ends were trimmed by 0 bases and 7 bases, with 10 bases remaining between them. Germline V gene data show CDR1 as LGHDT and CDR2 as YNNKEL (reference sequence). The donors were all healthy and Caucasian. V is TRBV3-1 and J is TRBJ2-7; D gene ambiguous. The origin of this receptor is a newborn girl in good health. The sequenced material came from cord blood. The CDR3 coding sequence is TGTGCCAGCAGCCAAGACCCTACCAATGAGCAGTACTTC. This gives the protein CASSQDPTNEQYF.